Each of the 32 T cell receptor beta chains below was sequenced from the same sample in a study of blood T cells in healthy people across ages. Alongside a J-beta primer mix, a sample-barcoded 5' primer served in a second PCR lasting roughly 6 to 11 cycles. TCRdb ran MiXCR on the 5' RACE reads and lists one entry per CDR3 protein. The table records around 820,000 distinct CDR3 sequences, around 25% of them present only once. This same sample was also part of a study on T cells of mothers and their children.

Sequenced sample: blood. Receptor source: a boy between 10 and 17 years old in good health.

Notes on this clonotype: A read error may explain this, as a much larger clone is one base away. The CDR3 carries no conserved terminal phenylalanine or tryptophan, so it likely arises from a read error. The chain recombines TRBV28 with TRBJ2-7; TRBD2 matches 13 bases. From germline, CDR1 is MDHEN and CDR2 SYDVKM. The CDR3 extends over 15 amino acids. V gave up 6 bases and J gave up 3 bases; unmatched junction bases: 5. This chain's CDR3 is CASSRGLAGIYEQYL. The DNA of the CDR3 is TGTGCCAGCAGCCGGGGACTAGCGGGGATCTACGAGCAGTACCTC.

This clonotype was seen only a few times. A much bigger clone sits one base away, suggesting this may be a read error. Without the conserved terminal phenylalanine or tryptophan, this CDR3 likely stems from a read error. The CDR3 coding sequence is TGTGCCACCAGCAGAGACCGCCTGGGGCTCCAGTACCTC. As protein: CATSRDRLGLQYL. This rearrangement joins TRBV15 to TRBJ2-7; weak D call: TRBD1 (5 bases). The V end was cut by 0 bases, the J end by 10 bases, with 13 bases between. CDR1 and CDR2 (germline): LNHNV, YYDKDF (reference sequence). CDR3 length equals 13 residues.

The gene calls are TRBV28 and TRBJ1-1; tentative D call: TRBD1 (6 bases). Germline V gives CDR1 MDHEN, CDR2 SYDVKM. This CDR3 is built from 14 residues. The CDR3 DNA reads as TGTACCTCCTCCGGGGGGGCCTTAGGGGCTGAAGCTTTCTTT. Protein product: CTSSGGALGAEAFF.

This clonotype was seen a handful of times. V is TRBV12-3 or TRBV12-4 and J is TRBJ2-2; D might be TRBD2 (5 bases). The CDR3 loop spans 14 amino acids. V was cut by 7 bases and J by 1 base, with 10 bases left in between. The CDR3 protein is CASTFGGNTGELFF. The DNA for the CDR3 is TGTGCCAGCACCTTTGGAGGGAACACCGGGGAGCTGTTTTTT.

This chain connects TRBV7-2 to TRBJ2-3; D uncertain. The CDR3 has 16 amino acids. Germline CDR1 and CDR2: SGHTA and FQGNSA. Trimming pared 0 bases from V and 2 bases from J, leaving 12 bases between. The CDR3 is CASSLAMVANTDTQYF. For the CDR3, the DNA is TGTGCCAGCAGCTTAGCGATGGTGGCTAACACAGATACGCAGTATTTT.

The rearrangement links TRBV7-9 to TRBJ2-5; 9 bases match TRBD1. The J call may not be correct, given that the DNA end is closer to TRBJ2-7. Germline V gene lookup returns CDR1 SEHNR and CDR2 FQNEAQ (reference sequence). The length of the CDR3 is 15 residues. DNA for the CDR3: TGTGCCAGCAGCTCCGGGACAGGGCCCCCCTACGAGCAGTACTTC. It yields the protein CASSSGTGPPYEQYF.

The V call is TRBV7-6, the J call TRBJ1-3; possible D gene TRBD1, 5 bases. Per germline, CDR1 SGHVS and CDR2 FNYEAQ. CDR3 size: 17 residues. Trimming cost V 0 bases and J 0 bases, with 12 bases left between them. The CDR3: CASSLAGTQNSGNTIYF. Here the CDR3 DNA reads TGTGCCAGCAGCTTAGCTGGGACTCAGAACTCTGGAAACACCATATATTTT.

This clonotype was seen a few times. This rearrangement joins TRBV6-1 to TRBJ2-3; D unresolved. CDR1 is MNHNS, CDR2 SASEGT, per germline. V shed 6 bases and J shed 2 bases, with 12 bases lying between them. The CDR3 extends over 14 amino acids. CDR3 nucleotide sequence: TGTGCCAGCAGCCTCGAGGTGAACACAGATACGCAGTATTTT. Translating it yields CASSLEVNTDTQYF.

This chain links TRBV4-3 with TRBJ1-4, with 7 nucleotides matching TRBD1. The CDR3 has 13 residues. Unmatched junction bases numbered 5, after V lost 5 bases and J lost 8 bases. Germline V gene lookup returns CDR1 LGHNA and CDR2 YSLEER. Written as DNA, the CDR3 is TGCGCCAGCAGCTACAGGGGCGGGGAAAAACTGTTTTTT. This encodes CASSYRGGEKLFF.

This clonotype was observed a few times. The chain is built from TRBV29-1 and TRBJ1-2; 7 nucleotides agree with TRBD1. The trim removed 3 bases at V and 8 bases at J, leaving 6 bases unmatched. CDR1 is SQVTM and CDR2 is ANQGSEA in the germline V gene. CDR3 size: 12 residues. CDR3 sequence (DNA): TGCAGCGTTGAGGAGGGGGCGGGCGGCTACACCTTC. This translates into CSVEEGAGGYTF. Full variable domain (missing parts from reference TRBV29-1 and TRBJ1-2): SAVISQKPSRDICQRGTSLTIQCQVDSQVTMMFWYRQQPGQSLTLIATANQGSEATYESGFVIDKFPISRPNLTFSTLTVSNMSPEDSSIYLCSVEEGAGGYTFGSGTRLTVV.

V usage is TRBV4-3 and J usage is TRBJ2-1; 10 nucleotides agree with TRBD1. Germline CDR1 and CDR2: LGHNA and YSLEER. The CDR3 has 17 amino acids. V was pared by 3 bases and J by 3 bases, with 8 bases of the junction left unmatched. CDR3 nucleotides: TGCGCCAGCAGCCATGACTACGGGACAGGGGTCTACAATGAGCAGTTCTTC. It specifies CASSHDYGTGVYNEQFF.

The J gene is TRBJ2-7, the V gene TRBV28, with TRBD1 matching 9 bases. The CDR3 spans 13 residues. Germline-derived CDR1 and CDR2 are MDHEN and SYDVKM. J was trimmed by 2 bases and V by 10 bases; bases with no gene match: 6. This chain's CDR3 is CATKGQGTYEQYF. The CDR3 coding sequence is TGTGCCACCAAGGGACAGGGCACCTACGAGCAGTACTTC.

For the CDR3, the DNA is TGTGCCAGCAGCTTAGGACTAGCGGACGATACGCAGTATTTT. The encoded protein is CASSLGLADDTQYF. The chain uses TRBV7-6 and TRBJ2-3; 9 positions agree with TRBD2. V lost 1 base and J lost 6; bases outside the gene matches: 2. CDR1 SGHVS and CDR2 FNYEAQ come from the germline V gene. The CDR3 is 14 residues long.

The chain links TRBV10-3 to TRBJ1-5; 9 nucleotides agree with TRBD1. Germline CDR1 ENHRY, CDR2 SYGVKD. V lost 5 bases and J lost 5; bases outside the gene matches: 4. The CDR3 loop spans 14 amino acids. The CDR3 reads CAISPDRGYQPQHF. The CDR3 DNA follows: TGTGCCATCAGTCCAGACAGGGGGTATCAGCCCCAGCATTTT.

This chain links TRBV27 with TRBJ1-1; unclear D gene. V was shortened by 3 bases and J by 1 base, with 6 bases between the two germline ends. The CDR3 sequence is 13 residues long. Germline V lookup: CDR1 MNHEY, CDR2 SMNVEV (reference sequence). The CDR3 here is CASSFGSNTEAFF. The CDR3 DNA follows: TGTGCCAGCAGTTTTGGGTCGAACACTGAAGCTTTCTTT.

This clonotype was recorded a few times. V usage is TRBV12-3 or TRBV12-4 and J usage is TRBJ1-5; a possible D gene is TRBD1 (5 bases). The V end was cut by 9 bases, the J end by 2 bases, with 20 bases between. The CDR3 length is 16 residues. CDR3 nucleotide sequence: TGTGCCAGTAGCCCCGGGACCCCGAGGGGCAATCAGCCCCAGCATTTT. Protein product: CASSPGTPRGNQPQHF.

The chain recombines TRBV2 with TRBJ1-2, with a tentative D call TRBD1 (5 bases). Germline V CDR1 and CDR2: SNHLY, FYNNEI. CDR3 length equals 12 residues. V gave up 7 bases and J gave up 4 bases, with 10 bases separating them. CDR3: CASTGLLYGYTF. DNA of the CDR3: TGTGCCAGCACAGGGCTCCTCTATGGCTACACCTTC.

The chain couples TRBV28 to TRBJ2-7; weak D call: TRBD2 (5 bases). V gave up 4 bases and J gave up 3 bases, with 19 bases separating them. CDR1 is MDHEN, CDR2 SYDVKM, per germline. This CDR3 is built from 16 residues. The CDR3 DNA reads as TGTGCCAGCAGTTCCCCCCGTTCGGGGAACCTCTACGAGCAGTACTTC. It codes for CASSSPRSGNLYEQYF.

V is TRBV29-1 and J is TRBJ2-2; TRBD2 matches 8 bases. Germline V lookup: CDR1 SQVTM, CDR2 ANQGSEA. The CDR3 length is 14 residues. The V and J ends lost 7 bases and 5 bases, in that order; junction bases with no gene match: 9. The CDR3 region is CSGESGRVTGELFF. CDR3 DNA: TGCAGCGGGGAGTCCGGGAGGGTTACCGGGGAGCTGTTTTTT.

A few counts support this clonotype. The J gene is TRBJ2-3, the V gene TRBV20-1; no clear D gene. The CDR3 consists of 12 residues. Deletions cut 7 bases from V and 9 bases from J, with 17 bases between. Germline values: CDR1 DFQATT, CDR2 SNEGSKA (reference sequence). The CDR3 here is CSVSIVAGTQYF. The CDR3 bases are TGCAGTGTATCTATTGTTGCCGGGACGCAGTATTTT.

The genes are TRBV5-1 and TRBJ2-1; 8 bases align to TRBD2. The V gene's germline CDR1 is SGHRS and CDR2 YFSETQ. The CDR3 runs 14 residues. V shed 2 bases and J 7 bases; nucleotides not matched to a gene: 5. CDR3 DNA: TGCGCCAGCAGCTTACAGACTAGCGCAAATGAGCAGTTCTTC. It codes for CASSLQTSANEQFF. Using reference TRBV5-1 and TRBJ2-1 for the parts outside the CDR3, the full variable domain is KAGVTQTPRYLIKTRGQQVTLSCSPISGHRSVSWYQQTPGQGLQFLFEYFSETQRNKGNFPGRFSGRQFSNSRSEMNVSTLELGDSALYLCASSLQTSANEQFFGPGTRLTVL.

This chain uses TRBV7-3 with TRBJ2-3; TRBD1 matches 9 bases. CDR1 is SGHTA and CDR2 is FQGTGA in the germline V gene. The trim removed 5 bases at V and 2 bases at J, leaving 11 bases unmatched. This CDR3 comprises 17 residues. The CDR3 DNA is TGTGCCAGCAGCCTAGGCCCCGGGACAGGGCCCACAGATACGCAGTATTTT. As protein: CASSLGPGTGPTDTQYF.

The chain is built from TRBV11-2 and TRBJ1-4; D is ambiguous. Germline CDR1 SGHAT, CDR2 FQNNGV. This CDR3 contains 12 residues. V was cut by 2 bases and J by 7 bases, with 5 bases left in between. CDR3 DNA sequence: TGTGCCAGCAGCTTATTTCGTGAAAAACTGTTTTTT. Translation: CASSLFREKLFF. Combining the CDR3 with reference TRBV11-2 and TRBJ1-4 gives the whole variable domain EAGVAQSPRYKIIEKRQSVAFWCNPISGHATLYWYQQILGQGPKLLIQFQNNGVVDDSQLPKDRFSAERLKGVDSTLKIQPAKLEDSAVYLCASSLFREKLFFGSGTQLSVL.

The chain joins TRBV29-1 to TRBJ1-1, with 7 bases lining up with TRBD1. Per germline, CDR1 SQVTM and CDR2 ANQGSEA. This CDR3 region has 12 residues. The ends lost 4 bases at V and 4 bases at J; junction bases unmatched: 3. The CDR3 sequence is CSVGAGGTEAFF. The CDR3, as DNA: TGCAGCGTTGGGGCAGGGGGCACTGAAGCTTTCTTT.

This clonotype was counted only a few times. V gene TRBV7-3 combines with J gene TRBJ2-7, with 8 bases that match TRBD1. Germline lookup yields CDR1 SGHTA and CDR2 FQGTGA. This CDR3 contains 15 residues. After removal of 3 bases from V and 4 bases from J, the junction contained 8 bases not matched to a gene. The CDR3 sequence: CASSFPGTGGYEQYF. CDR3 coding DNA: TGTGCCAGCAGCTTTCCAGGGACAGGAGGATACGAGCAGTACTTC. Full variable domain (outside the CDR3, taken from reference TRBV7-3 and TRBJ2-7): GAGVSQTPSNKVTEKGKYVELRCDPISGHTALYWYRQSLGQGPEFLIYFQGTGAADDSGLPNDRFFAVRPEGSVSTLKIQRTERGDSAVYLCASSFPGTGGYEQYFGPGTRLTVT.

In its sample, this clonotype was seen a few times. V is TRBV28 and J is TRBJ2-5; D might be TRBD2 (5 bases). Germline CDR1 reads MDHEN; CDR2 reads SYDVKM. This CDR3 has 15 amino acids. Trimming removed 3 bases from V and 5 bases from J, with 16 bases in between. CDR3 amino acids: CASSFLAPRTETQYF. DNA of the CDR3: TGTGCCAGCAGTTTTCTAGCTCCGCGCACCGAGACCCAGTACTTC.

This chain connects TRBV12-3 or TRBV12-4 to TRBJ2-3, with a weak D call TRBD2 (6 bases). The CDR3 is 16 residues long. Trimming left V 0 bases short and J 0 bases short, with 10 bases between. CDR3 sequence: CASSLAGTPSTDTQYF. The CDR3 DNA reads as TGTGCCAGCAGTTTAGCCGGGACTCCTAGCACAGATACGCAGTATTTT.

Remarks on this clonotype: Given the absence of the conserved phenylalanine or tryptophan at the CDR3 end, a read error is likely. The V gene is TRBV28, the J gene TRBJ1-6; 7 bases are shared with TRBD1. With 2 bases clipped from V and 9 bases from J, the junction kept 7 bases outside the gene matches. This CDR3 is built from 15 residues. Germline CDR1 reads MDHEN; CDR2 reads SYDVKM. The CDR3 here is CASSLPIRGGSPLHL. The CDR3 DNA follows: TGTGCCAGCAGTTTACCAATCAGGGGGGGTTCACCCCTCCACCTT.

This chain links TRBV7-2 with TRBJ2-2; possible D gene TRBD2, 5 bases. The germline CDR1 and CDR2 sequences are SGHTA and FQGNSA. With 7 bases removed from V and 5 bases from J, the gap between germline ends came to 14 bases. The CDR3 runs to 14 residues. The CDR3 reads CASNDWSGTGELFF. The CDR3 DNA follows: TGTGCCAGCAACGACTGGTCGGGGACCGGGGAGCTGTTTTTT.

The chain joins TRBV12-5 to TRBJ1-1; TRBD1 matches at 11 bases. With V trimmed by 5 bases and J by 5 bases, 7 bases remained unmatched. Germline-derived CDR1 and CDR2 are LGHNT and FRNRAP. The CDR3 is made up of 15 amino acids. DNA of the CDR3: TGTGCTAGTGGTCCAGGGACAGGGGGTTTGACTGAAGCTTTCTTT. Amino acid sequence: CASGPGTGGLTEAFF.

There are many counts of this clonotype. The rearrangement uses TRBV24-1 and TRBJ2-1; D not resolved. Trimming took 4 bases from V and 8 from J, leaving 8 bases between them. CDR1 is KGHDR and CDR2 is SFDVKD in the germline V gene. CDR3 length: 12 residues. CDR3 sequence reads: CATSDLKDEQFF. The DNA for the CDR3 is TGTGCCACCAGTGACTTAAAAGATGAGCAGTTCTTC.

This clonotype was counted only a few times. The CDR3 DNA follows: TGTGCCAGCAGCATCGGGACACATTACGAGCAGTACTTC. As protein: CASSIGTHYEQYF. V usage is TRBV7-2 and J usage is TRBJ2-7; tentatively, D is TRBD1 (6 bases). This CDR3 region has 13 residues. Germline V gene sequence: CDR1 SGHTA, CDR2 FQGNSA. Trimming removed 5 bases at V and 4 bases at J, with 12 bases between.